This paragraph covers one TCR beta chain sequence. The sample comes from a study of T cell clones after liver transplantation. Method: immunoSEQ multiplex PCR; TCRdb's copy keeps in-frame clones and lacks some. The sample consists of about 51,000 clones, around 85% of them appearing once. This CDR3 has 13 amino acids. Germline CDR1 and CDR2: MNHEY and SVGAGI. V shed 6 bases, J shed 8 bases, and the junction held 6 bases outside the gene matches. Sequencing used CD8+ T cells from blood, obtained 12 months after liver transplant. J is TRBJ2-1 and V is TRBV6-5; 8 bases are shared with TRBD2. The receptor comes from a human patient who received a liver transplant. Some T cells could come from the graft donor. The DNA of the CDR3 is TGTGCCAGCAGCCAGCGGGAGTACGATGAGCAGTTCTTC. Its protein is CASSQREYDEQFF.